This T cell receptor (beta chain) was sequenced in a study of blood T cell repertoires in COVID-19. As for the study in general: Nucleic acid was either cDNA or gDNA, and it came from T cells, B-cell-depleted T cells, or PBMCs.

Among Cohort 3 donors, those recovered had two negative PCRs, clearance, or symptom resolution. Per the original data handling: Amplification with reference gene primers provided the estimates of nucleated cell counts. The protocol was immunoSEQ multiplex PCR, while the TCRdb copy is restricted to in-frame clones and leaves out a portion. That table gives V, J and clone size, and the DNA gave D and trimming. Of some 460,000 clones listed, around 90% are singletons. The germline gives CDR1 SGHTS, CDR2 YDEGEE. The V end was cut by 1 base, the J end by 1 base, with 12 bases between. The CDR3 has 15 amino acids.

The sample consisted of PBMCs or T cells enriched from blood (not recorded which). The source of this sequence is a woman aged 18 to 35 who had recovered from COVID-19. The chain recombines TRBV5-8 with TRBJ2-7; TRBD1 is a possible D gene (6 bases). CDR3 sequence: CASSLSQGLSYEQYF. The DNA for the CDR3 is TGTGCCAGCAGCTTGTCACAGGGCCTTTCCTACGAGCAGTACTTC. Combining the CDR3 with reference TRBV5-8 and TRBJ2-7 gives the whole variable domain EAGVTQSPTHLIKTRGQQATLRCSPISGHTSVYWYQQALGLGLQFLLWYDEGEERNRGNFPPRFSGRQFPNYSSELNVNALELEDSALYLCASSLSQGLSYEQYFGPGTRLTVT.